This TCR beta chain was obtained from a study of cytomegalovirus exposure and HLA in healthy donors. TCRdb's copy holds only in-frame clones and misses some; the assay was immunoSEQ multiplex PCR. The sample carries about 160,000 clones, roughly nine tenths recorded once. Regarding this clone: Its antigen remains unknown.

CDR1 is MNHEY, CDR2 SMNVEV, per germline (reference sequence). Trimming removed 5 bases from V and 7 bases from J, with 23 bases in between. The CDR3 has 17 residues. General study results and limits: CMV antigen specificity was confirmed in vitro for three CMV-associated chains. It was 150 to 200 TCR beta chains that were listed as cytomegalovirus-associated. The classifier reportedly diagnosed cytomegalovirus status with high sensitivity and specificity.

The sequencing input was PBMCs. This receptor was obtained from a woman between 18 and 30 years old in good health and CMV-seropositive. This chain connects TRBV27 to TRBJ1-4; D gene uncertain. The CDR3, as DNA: TGTGCCAGCAGTCCCCTCCGGTTCCGGGTTGATGGTGAAAAACTGTTTTTT. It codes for CASSPLRFRVDGEKLFF.